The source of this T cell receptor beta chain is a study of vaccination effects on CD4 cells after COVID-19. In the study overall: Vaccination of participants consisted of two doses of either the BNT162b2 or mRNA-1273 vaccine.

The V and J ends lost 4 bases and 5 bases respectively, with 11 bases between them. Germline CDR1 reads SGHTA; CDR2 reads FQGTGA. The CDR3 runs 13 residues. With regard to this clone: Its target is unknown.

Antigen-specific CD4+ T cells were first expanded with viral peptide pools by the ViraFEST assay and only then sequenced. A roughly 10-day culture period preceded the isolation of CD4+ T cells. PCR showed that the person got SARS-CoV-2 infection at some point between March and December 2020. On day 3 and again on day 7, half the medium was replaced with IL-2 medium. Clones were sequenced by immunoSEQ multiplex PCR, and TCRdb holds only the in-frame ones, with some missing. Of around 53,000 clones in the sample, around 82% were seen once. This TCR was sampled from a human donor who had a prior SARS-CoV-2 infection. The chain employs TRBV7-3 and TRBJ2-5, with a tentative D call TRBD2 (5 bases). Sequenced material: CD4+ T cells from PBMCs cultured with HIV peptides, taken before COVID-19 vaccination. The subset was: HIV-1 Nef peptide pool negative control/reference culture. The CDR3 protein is CASSSSSSETQYF. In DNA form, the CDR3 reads TGTGCCAGCAGCTCCTCTAGCAGTGAGACCCAGTACTTC.